The 7 T cell receptor beta chains below were found in one sample sequenced in a study of T cell responses to AZD1222 COVID-19 vaccine. The repertoire was sequenced with immunoSEQ multiplex PCR; TCRdb's copy has only in-frame clones and lacks some. This table holds 150,000 to 200,000 clones, roughly nine tenths found once. Specimen: peripheral blood, collected on day 0 of AZD1222 vaccination. The receptor source for this set is an adult in good health.

J is TRBJ1-2 and V is TRBV7-6; D remains unclear. Germline V gene lookup returns CDR1 SGHVS and CDR2 FNYEAQ. This CDR3 has 15 amino acids. Trimming shortened V by 1 base and J by 1 base, and 10 bases separated the two germline ends. CDR3 bases: TGTGCCAGCAGCTTAGGCGGGGTGAATAACTATGGCTACACCTTC. It specifies CASSLGGVNNYGYTF.

The rearrangement links TRBV25-1 to TRBJ2-2; D ambiguous. Trimming pared 3 bases from V and 1 base from J, leaving 12 bases between. Germline V gene sequence: CDR1 MGHDK, CDR2 SYGVNS. The CDR3 has 16 residues. CDR3: CASSDLRVGNTGELFF. In nucleotides, the CDR3 is TGTGCCAGCAGTGATCTGCGCGTAGGGAACACCGGGGAGCTGTTTTTT.

The chain uses TRBV14 and TRBJ1-2; possibly TRBD1 for D (5 bases). Deletions cut 4 bases from V and 4 bases from J, with 13 bases between. The CDR3 loop spans 14 amino acids. Per germline, CDR1 SGHDN and CDR2 FVKESK. The CDR3 region is CASSPIRGGYGYTF. CDR3 in DNA: TGTGCCAGCAGCCCTATTCGGGGCGGCTATGGCTACACCTTC.

The rearrangement links TRBV4-1 to TRBJ1-1; D uncertain. The CDR3 runs to 13 residues. The V end was cut by 4 bases, the J end by 1 base, with 7 bases between. CDR1 MGHRA and CDR2 YSYEKL come from the germline V gene. The CDR3 DNA reads TGCGCCAGCAGCCTCGGTGGGAACACTGAAGCTTTCTTT. It specifies CASSLGGNTEAFF.

The chain links TRBV25-1 to TRBJ1-1; weak D call: TRBD1 (5 bases). This CDR3 has 14 amino acids. The germline gives CDR1 MGHDK, CDR2 SYGVNS. Trimming left V 0 bases short and J 4 bases short, with 9 bases between. The CDR3 DNA reads as TGTGCCAGCAGTGAATATTTGGGGGGCACTGAAGCTTTCTTT. Protein: CASSEYLGGTEAFF. The complete variable domain, with remaining parts taken from reference TRBV25-1 and TRBJ1-1, reads EADIYQTPRYLVIGTGKKITLECSQTMGHDKMYWYQQDPGMELHLIHYSYGVNSTEKGDLSSESTVSRIRTEHFPLTLESARPSHTSQYLCASSEYLGGTEAFFGQGTRLTVV.

The J gene is TRBJ2-5, the V gene TRBV7-2, with TRBD1 matching over 8 bases. The CDR3 totals 18 residues. The germline gives CDR1 SGHTA, CDR2 FQGNSA. J lost 5 bases, V lost 5 bases, and 19 bases had no gene match. In nucleotides, the CDR3 is TGTGCCAGCAGCCTCGTGACTCCTGACAGGGGAAGAGGCGAGACCCAGTACTTC. Its protein is CASSLVTPDRGRGETQYF.

This chain connects TRBV2 to TRBJ1-1, with D possibly being TRBD1 (5 bases). Per the germline V gene, CDR1 is SNHLY and CDR2 is FYNNEI. Trimming pared 4 bases from V and 2 bases from J, leaving 11 bases between. The CDR3 has 14 residues. CDR3 sequence reads: CASSGRVENTEAFF. The CDR3 DNA sequence: TGTGCCAGCAGTGGCAGGGTTGAAAACACTGAAGCTTTCTTT. Combining the CDR3 with reference TRBV2 and TRBJ1-1 gives the whole variable domain EPEVTQTPSHQVTQMGQEVILRCVPISNHLYFYWYRQILGQKVEFLVSFYNNEISEKSEIFDDQFSVERPDGSNFTLKIRSTKLEDSAMYFCASSGRVENTEAFFGQGTRLTVV.